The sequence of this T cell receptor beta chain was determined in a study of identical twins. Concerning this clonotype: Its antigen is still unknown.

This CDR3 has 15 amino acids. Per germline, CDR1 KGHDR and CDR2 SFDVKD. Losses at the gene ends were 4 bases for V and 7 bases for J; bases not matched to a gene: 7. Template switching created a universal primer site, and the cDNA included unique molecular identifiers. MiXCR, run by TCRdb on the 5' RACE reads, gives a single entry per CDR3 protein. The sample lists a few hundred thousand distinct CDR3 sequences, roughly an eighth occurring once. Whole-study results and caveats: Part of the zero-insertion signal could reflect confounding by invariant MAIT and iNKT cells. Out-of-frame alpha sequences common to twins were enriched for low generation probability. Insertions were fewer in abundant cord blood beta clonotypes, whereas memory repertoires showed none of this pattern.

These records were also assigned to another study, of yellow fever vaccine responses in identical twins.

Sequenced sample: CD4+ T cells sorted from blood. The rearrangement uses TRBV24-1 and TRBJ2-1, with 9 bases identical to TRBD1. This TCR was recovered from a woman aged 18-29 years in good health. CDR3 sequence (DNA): TGTGCCACCAGTGACCGGCGGGACAGGGTAAATGAGCAGTTCTTC. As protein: CATSDRRDRVNEQFF.